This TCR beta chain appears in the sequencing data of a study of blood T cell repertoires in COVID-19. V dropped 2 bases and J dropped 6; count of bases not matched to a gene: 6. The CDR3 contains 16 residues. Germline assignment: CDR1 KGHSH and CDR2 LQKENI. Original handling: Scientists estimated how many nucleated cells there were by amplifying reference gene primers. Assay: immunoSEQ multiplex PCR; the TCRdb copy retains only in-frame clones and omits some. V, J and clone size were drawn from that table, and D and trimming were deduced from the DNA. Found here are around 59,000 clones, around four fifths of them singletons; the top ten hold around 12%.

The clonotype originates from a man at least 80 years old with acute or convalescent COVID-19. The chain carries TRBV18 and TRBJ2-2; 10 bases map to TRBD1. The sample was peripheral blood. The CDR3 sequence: CASSPAGTGASGELFF. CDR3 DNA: TGTGCCAGCTCACCAGCTGGGACAGGGGCGTCCGGGGAGCTGTTTTTT.